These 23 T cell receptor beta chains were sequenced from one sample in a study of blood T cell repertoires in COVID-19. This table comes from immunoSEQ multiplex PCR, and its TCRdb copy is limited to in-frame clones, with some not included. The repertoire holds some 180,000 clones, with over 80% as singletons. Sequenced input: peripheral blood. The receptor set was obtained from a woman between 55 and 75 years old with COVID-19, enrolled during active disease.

The CDR3 DNA is TGCAGTGCTTGGACACGAAACACCATATATTTT. Translation: CSAWTRNTIYF. This chain uses TRBV20-1 with TRBJ1-3, with TRBD1 as a possible D gene (5 bases). V lost 5 bases to trimming and J lost 5 bases, with 7 bases between them. Germline V gene lookup returns CDR1 DFQATT and CDR2 SNEGSKA (reference sequence). The CDR3 runs to 11 residues.

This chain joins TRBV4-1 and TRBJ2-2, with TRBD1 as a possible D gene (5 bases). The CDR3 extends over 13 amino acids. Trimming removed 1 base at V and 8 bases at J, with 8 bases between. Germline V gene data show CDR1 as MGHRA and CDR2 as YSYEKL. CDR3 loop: CASSQGQLGELFF. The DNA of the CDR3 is TGCGCCAGCAGCCAAGGACAGTTAGGGGAGCTGTTTTTT.

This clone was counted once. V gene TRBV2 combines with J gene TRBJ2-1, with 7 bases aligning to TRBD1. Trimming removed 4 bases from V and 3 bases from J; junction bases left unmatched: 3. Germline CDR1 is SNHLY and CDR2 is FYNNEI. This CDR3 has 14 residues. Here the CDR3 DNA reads TGTGCCAGCAGTGTCAGGGGGTTCTACAATGAGCAGTTCTTC. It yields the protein CASSVRGFYNEQFF.

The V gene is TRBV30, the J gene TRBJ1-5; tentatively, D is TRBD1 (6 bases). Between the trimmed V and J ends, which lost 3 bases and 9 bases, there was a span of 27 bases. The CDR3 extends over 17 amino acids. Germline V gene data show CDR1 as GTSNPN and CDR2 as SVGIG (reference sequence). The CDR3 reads CAWSEGHAVPRGRPQHF. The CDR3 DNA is TGTGCCTGGAGCGAGGGACACGCGGTTCCCCGGGGCAGGCCCCAGCATTTT.

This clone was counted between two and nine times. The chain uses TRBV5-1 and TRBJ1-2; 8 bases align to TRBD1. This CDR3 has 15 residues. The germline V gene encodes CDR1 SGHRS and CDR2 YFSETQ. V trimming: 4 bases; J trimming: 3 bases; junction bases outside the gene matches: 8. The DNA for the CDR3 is TGCGCCAGCAGCCCCCGACAGGGGCCACACTATGGCTACACCTTC. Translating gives CASSPRQGPHYGYTF.

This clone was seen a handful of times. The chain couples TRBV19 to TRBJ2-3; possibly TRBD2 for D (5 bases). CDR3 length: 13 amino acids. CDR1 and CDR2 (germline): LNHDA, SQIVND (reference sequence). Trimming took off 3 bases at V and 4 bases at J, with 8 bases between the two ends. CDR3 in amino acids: CASSMASSDTQYF. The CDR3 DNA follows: TGTGCCAGTAGTATGGCTAGCTCAGATACGCAGTATTTT.

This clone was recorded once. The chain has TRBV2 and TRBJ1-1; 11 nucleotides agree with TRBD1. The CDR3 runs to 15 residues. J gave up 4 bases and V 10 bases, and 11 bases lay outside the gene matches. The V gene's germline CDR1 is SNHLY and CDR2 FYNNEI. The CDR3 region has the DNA TGTGCCACCCAGACCGGGACAGGGGGGAGCACTGAAGCTTTCTTT. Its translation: CATQTGTGGSTEAFF.

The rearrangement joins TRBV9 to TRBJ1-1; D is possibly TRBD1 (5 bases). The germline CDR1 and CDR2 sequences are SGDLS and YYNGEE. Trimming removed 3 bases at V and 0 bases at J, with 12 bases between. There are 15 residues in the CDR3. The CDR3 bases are TGTGCCAGCAGCGCAAACCCGACAGTGAACACTGAAGCTTTCTTT. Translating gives CASSANPTVNTEAFF.

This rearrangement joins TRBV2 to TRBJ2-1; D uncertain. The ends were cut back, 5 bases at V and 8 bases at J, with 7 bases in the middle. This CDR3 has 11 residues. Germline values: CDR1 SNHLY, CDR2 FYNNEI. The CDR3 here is CASSKRDEQFF. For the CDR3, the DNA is TGTGCCAGCAGTAAGCGTGATGAGCAGTTCTTC.

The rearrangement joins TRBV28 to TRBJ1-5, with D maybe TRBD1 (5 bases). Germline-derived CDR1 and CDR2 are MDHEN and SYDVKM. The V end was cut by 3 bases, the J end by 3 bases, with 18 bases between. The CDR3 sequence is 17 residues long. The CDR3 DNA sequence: TGTGCCAGCAGTTTTGATCAGGGCAGGGTTGTCAATCAGCCCCAGCATTTT. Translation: CASSFDQGRVVNQPQHF. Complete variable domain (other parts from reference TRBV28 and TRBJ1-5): DVKVTQSSRYLVKRTGEKVFLECVQDMDHENMFWYRQDPGLGLRLIYFSYDVKMKEKGDIPEGYSVSREKKERFSLILESASTNQTSMYLCASSFDQGRVVNQPQHFGDGTRLSIL.

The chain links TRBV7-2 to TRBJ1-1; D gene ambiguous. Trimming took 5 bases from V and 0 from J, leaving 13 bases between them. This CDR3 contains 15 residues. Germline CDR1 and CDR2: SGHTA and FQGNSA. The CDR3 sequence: CASSPFTEMNTEAFF. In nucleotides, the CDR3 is TGTGCCAGCAGCCCCTTTACAGAGATGAACACTGAAGCTTTCTTT.

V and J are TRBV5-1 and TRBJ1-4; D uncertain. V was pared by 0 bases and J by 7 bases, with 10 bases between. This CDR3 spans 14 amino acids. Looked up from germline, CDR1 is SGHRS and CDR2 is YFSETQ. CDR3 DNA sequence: TGCGCCAGCAGCTTGGACCAGACGGGTGAAAAACTGTTTTTT. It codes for CASSLDQTGEKLFF.

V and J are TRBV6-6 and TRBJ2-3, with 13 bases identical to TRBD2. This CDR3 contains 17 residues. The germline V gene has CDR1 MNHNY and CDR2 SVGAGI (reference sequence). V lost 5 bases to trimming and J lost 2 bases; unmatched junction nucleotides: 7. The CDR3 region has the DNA TGTGCCAGCAGTCGAGGGACTAGCGGGATTCCCACAGATACGCAGTATTTT. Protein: CASSRGTSGIPTDTQYF.

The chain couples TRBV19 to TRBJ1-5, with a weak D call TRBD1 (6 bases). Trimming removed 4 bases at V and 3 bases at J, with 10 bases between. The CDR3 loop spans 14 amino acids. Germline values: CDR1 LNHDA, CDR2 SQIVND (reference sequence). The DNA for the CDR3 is TGTGCCAGTAGTACGGGACAACTCAATCAGCCCCAGCATTTT. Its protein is CASSTGQLNQPQHF.

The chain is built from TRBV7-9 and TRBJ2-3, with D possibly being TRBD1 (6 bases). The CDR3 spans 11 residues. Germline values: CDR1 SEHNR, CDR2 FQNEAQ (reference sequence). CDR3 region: CASQGSDTQYF. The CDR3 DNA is TGTGCGTCCCAGGGGTCAGATACGCAGTATTTT.

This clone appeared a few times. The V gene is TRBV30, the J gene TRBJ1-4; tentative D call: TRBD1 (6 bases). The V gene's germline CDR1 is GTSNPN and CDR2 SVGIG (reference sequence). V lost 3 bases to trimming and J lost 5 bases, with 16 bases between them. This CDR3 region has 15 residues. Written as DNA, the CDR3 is TGTGCCTGGAGACTAAGGGGGAATTGGAATGAAAAACTGTTTTTT. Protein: CAWRLRGNWNEKLFF.

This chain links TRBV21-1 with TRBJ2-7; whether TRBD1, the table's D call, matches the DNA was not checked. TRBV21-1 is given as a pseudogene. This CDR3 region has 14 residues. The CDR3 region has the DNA TGTGCCAGCAGCAAATTGACAGGCCAGGTTGAGCAGTACTTC. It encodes CASSKLTGQVEQYF.

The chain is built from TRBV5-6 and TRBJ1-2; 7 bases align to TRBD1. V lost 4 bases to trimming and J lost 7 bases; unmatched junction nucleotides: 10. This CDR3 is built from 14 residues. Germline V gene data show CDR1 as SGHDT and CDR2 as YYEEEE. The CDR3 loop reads CASSPLTGSFGYTF. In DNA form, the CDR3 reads TGTGCCAGCAGCCCGTTGACAGGGTCGTTTGGCTACACCTTC.

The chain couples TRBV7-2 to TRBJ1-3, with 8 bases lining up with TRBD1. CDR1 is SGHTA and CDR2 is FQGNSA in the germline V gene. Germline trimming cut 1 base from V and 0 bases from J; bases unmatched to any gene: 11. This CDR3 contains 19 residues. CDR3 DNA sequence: TGTGCCAGCAGCTTAGTACTGGGGCAGGGGGCCGGCTCTGGAAACACCATATATTTT. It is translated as CASSLVLGQGAGSGNTIYF.

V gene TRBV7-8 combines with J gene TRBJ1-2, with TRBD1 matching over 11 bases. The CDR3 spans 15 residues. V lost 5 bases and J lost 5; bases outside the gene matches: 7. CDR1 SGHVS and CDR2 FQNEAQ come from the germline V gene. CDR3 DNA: TGTGCCAGCAGCATCCGGGACAGGGGGGAATATGGCTACACCTTC. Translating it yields CASSIRDRGEYGYTF. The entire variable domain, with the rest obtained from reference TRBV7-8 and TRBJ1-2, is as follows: GAGVSQSPRYKVAKRGQDVALRCDPISGHVSLFWYQQALGQGPEFLTYFQNEAQLDKSGLPSDRFFAERPEGSVSTLKIQRTQQEDSAVYLCASSIRDRGEYGYTFGSGTRLTVV.

The CDR3 loop reads CSVGGQGYNEQFF. As DNA, the CDR3 is TGCAGCGTTGGCGGACAGGGCTACAATGAGCAGTTCTTC. This rearrangement joins TRBV29-1 to TRBJ2-1; 8 bases are shared with TRBD1. The CDR3 consists of 13 residues. Germline-derived CDR1 and CDR2 are SQVTM and ANQGSEA. J gave up 3 bases and V 4 bases, and 2 bases lay outside the gene matches.

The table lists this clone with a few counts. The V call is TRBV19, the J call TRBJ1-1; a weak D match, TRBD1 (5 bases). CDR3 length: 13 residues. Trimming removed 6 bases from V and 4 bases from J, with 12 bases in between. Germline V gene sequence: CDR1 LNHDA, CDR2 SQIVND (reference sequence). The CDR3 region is CASSLGGGTEAFF. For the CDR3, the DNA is TGTGCCAGTAGCCTCGGCGGGGGCACTGAAGCTTTCTTT. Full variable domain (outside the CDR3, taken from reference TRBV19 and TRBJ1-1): DGGITQSPKYLFRKEGQNVTLSCEQNLNHDAMYWYRQDPGQGLRLIYYSQIVNDFQKGDIAEGYSVSREKKESFPLTVTSAQKNPTAFYLCASSLGGGTEAFFGQGTRLTVV.

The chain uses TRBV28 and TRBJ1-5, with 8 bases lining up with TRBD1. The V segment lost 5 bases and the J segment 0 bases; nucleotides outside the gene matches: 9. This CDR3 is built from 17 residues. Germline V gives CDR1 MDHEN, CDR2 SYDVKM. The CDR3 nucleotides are TGTGCCAGCAGTGGACAGGGACTCTCAAATAGCAATCAGCCCCAGCATTTT. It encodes CASSGQGLSNSNQPQHF.